Below are 11 T cell receptor beta chains sequenced from a single sample in a study of chemoradiotherapy in HPV16-positive cancers. Generated by immunoSEQ multiplex PCR, the TCRdb table keeps only in-frame clones and is missing some. The repertoire holds roughly 28,000 clones, with approximately 91% as singletons. The sample consisted of blood, taken from a patient who underwent chemoradiotherapy. These receptors originate from a human donor with HPV-associated anogenital cancer.

The chain is built from TRBV27 and TRBJ2-1, with 12 bases fitting TRBD1. In germline, CDR1 is MNHEY, CDR2 SMNVEV (reference sequence). CDR3 size: 14 residues. Losses at the gene ends were 4 bases for V and 9 bases for J; bases not matched to a gene: 4. This CDR3 reads CASSWGQGASEQFF. CDR3 in DNA: TGTGCCAGCAGTTGGGGACAGGGGGCAAGTGAGCAGTTCTTC.

V usage is TRBV6-5 and J usage is TRBJ2-7, with 8 positions matching TRBD2. The length of the CDR3 is 14 residues. Germline V lookup: CDR1 MNHEY, CDR2 SVGAGI. V shed 8 bases and J 3 bases; nucleotides not matched to a gene: 9. The CDR3 DNA is TGTGCCAGCGCCCGGGGGGGTTGGGGCTACGAGCAGTACTTC. Translation gives CASARGGWGYEQYF.

The chain has TRBV5-6 and TRBJ2-5, with 8 bases matching TRBD1. J was trimmed by 5 bases and V by 4 bases; bases with no gene match: 10. CDR1 and CDR2 from the germline V gene are SGHDT and YYEEEE. This CDR3 spans 15 amino acids. CDR3 region: CASSLRTGSIETQYF. The DNA for the CDR3 is TGTGCCAGCAGCCTGCGGACAGGGTCTATCGAGACCCAGTACTTC.

The V gene is TRBV9, the J gene TRBJ2-6; no clear D. V shed 1 base and J shed 4 bases, with 12 bases lying between them. The CDR3 extends over 16 amino acids. The germline CDR1 and CDR2 sequences are SGDLS and YYNGEE. CDR3: CASSVRLGSGANVLTF. For the CDR3, the DNA is TGTGCCAGCAGCGTACGTCTCGGCTCGGGGGCCAACGTCCTGACTTTC.

The chain recombines TRBV9 with TRBJ1-6, with D maybe TRBD1 (5 bases). CDR1 and CDR2 (germline): SGDLS, YYNGEE. The CDR3 totals 14 residues. V lost 0 bases and J lost 9, with 10 bases in between. The CDR3 coding sequence is TGTGCCAGCAGCGTAGTGGCAGGGACTTCACCCCTCCACTTT. Translated, it gives CASSVVAGTSPLHF. The entire variable domain, with the rest obtained from reference TRBV9 and TRBJ1-6, is as follows: DSGVTQTPKHLITATGQRVTLRCSPRSGDLSVYWYQQSLDQGLQFLIQYYNGEERAKGNILERFSAQQFPDLHSELNLSSLELGDSALYFCASSVVAGTSPLHFGNGTRLTVT.

This clone was observed once. The rearrangement links TRBV7-9 to TRBJ2-1; 8 bases align to TRBD2. The junction had 3 bases not matched to a gene; V was cut back by 6 bases and J by 5 bases. CDR3 length: 13 residues. The germline V gene has CDR1 SEHNR and CDR2 FQNEAQ (reference sequence). CDR3 nucleotides: TGTGCCAGCAGAAGCGGGGGTCACAATGAGCAGTTCTTC. The encoded protein is CASRSGGHNEQFF. The whole variable domain, remainder taken from reference TRBV7-9 and TRBJ2-1, is DTGVSQNPRHKITKRGQNVTFRCDPISEHNRLYWYRQTLGQGPEFLTYFQNEAQLEKSRLLSDRFSAERPKGSFSTLEIQRTEQGDSAMYLCASRSGGHNEQFFGPGTRLTVL.

This rearrangement joins TRBV27 to TRBJ2-2, with 7 bases aligning to TRBD1. This CDR3 region has 15 residues. J gave up 4 bases and V 5 bases, and 7 bases lay outside the gene matches. CDR1 is MNHEY and CDR2 is SMNVEV in the germline V gene (reference sequence). The DNA of the CDR3 is TGTGCCAGCAGTCGCTGGGGACAGTCCACCGGGGAGCTGTTTTTT. It encodes CASSRWGQSTGELFF.

The chain carries TRBV29-1 and TRBJ2-5; the match to TRBD2 covers 9 bases. Germline CDR1 SQVTM, CDR2 ANQGSEA. J lost 1 base, V lost 6 bases, and 15 bases had no gene match. The CDR3 runs to 17 residues. CDR3 DNA sequence: TGCAGCGTCCACACAAGCGGGAGGATTGAGACCCAAGAGACCCAGTACTTC. Amino acid sequence: CSVHTSGRIETQETQYF. The whole variable domain, remainder taken from reference TRBV29-1 and TRBJ2-5, is SAVISQKPSRDICQRGTSLTIQCQVDSQVTMMFWYRQQPGQSLTLIATANQGSEATYESGFVIDKFPISRPNLTFSTLTVSNMSPEDSSIYLCSVHTSGRIETQETQYFGPGTRLLVL.

This chain joins TRBV28 and TRBJ1-2; no reliable D call. The V end lost 4 bases, the J end lost 3 bases, and 15 bases lay between the germline ends. The CDR3 is 15 amino acids. The V gene's germline CDR1 is MDHEN and CDR2 SYDVKM. CDR3 in amino acids: CASSSFAGGYYGYTF. In DNA, the CDR3 is TGTGCCAGCAGTTCCTTCGCGGGCGGCTACTATGGCTACACCTTC.

The chain uses TRBV7-9 and TRBJ2-5, with 11 bases lining up with TRBD1. Germline V gene lookup returns CDR1 SEHNR and CDR2 FQNEAQ (reference sequence). The CDR3 has 16 residues. J was trimmed by 5 bases and V by 4 bases; bases with no gene match: 9. Here the CDR3 reads CASSSPDRGLEETQYF. CDR3 bases: TGTGCCAGCAGCTCCCCGGACAGGGGGCTGGAGGAGACCCAGTACTTC.

V is TRBV7-9 and J is TRBJ2-1; no clear D. The CDR3 sequence is 16 residues long. Germline CDR1 SEHNR, CDR2 FQNEAQ (reference sequence). The V and J ends lost 4 bases and 1 base respectively, with 14 bases between them. The CDR3 sequence is CASSSSDGRSYNEQFF. As DNA, the CDR3 is TGTGCCAGCAGCTCCAGCGACGGGCGGTCCTACAATGAGCAGTTCTTC.